This T cell receptor beta chain emerged from a study of blood T cell repertoires in COVID-19. Assay: immunoSEQ multiplex PCR; the TCRdb copy retains only in-frame clones and omits some. The sample contains approximately 81,000 clones, roughly four fifths of which appear only once. Sequencing input: peripheral blood. This clonotype originated in a human donor in a cohort sampled during active COVID-19.

CDR3 region: CASSPPPGTVYGYTF. Written as DNA, the CDR3 is TGTGCCAGCAGTCCCCCCCCAGGAACGGTCTATGGCTACACCTTC. The rearrangement links TRBV6-5 to TRBJ1-2; D is unclear. V dropped 5 bases and J dropped 4 bases, with 17 bases sitting between them. The CDR3 sequence is 15 residues long. The germline CDR1 and CDR2 sequences are MNHEY and SVGAGI.